This T cell receptor beta chain came from a study of blood T cell repertoires in COVID-19. As for the study in general: The United States, Italy and Spain supplied acute and convalescent COVID-19 samples. From T cells, B-cell-depleted T cells, or PBMCs came the material, which was cDNA or gDNA.

CDR3 size: 17 residues. CDR1 is SQVTM and CDR2 is ANQGSEA in the germline V gene. Deletions cut 1 base from V and 4 bases from J, with 22 bases between. Seattle researchers signed up patients amid active infection and tracked them longitudinally. The table came from immunoSEQ multiplex PCR; TCRdb's copy has only in-frame clones and leaves some out. The data hold approximately 140,000 clones, with approximately 83% observed a single time. The chain carries TRBV29-1 and TRBJ1-1; D might be TRBD1 (5 bases). This receptor was obtained from a woman aged 55-69 years with COVID-19, enrolled during active disease. The sample taken for sequencing was peripheral blood. The CDR3: CSVEASQGFLGFTEAFF. As DNA, the CDR3 is TGCAGCGTTGAAGCGAGTCAGGGCTTTCTCGGATTCACTGAAGCTTTCTTT.